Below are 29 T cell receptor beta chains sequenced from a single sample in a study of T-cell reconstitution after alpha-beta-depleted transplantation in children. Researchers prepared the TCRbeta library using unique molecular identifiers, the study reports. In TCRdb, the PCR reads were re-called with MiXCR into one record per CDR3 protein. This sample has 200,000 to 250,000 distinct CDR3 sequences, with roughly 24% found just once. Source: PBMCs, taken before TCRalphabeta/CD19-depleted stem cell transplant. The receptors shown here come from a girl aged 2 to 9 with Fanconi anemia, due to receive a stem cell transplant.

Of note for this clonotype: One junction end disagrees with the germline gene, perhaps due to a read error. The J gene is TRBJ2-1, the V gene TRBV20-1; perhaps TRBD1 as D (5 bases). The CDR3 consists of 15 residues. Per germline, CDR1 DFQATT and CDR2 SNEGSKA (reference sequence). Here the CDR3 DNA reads TGCTGTGCTAGTCGACAGAAAAACTCCTACAATGAGCAGTTCTTC. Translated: CCASRQKNSYNEQFF.

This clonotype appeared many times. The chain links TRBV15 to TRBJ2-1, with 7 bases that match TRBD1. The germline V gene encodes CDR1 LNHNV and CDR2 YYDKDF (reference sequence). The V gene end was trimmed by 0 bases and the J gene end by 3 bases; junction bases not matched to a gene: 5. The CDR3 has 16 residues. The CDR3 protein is CATSRDLAGGYNEQFF. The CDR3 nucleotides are TGTGCCACCAGCAGAGATCTGGCAGGGGGCTACAATGAGCAGTTCTTC. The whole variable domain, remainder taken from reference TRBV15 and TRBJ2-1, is DAMVIQNPRYQVTQFGKPVTLSCSQTLNHNVMYWYQQKSSQAPKLLFHYYDKDFNNEADTPDNFQSRRPNTSFCFLDIRSPGLGDTAMYLCATSRDLAGGYNEQFFGPGTRLTVL.

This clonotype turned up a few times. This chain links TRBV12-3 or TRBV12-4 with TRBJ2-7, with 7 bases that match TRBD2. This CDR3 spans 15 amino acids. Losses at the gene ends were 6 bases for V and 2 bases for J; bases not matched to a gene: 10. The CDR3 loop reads CASSPSGLLAYEQYF. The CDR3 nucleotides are TGTGCCAGCAGCCCCTCGGGACTACTCGCCTACGAGCAGTACTTC.

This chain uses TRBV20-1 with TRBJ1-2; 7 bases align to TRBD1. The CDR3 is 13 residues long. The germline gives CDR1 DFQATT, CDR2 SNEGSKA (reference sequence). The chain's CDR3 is CSPTRAGGYGYTF. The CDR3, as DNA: TGCAGCCCCACTCGAGCAGGGGGGTATGGCTACACCTTC.

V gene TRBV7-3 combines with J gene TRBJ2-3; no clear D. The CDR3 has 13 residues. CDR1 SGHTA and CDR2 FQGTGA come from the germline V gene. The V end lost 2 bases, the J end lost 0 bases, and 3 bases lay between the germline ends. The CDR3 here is CASSLYSTDTQYF. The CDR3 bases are TGTGCCAGCAGCTTATATAGCACAGATACGCAGTATTTT.

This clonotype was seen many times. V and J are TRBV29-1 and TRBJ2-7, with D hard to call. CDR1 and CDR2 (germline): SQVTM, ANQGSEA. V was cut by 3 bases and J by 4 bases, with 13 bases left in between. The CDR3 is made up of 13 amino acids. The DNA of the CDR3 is TGCAGCGTTGACCCCCCGGGCCAGTACGAGCAGTACTTC. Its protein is CSVDPPGQYEQYF.

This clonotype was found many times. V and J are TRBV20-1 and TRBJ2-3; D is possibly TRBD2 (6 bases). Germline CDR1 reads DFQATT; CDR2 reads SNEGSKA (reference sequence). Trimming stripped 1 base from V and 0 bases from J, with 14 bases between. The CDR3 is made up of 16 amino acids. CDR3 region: CSARVPPTRSTDTQYF. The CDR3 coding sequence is TGCAGTGCTAGAGTCCCCCCGACTAGAAGCACAGATACGCAGTATTTT.

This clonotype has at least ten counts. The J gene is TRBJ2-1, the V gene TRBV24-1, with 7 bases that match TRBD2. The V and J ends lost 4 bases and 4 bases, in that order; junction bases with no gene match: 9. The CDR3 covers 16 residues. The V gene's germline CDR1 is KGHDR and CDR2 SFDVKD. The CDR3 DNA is TGTGCCACCAGTGAGACAAGCGGGAAGCGTTACAATGAGCAGTTCTTC. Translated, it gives CATSETSGKRYNEQFF.

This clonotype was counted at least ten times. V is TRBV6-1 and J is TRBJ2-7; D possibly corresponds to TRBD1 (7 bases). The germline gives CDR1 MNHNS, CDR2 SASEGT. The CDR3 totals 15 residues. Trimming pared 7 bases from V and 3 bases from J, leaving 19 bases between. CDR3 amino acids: CASIEGQGGGYEQYF. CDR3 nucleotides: TGTGCCAGCATTGAGGGGCAGGGGGGAGGCTACGAGCAGTACTTC.

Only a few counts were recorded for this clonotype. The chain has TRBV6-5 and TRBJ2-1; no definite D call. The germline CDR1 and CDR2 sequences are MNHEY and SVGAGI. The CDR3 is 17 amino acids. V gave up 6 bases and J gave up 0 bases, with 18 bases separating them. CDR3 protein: CASSPTARGGSYNEQFF. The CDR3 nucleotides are TGTGCCAGCAGCCCCACCGCAAGAGGTGGCTCCTACAATGAGCAGTTCTTC.

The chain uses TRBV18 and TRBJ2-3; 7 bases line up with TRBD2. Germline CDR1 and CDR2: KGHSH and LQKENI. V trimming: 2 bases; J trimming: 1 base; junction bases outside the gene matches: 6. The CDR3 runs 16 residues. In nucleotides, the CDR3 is TGTGCCAGCTCACCATCCGGTCTAGCGGGCACAGATACGCAGTATTTT. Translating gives CASSPSGLAGTDTQYF.

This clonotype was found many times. CDR3 residues: CASSGAGGDEQYF. The DNA of the CDR3 is TGTGCCAGCAGTGGGGCAGGGGGAGACGAGCAGTACTTC. The rearrangement uses TRBV25-1 and TRBJ2-7; 7 nucleotides match TRBD1. Germline CDR1 reads MGHDK; CDR2 reads SYGVNS. This CDR3 is built from 13 residues. Trimming removed 4 bases from V and 5 bases from J; junction bases left unmatched: 5.

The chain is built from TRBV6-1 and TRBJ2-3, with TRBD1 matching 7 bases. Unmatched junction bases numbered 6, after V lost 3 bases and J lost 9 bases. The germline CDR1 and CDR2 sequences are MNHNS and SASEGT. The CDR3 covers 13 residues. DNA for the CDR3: TGTGCCAGCAGTGAGGGACAGACAGGGACGCAGTATTTT. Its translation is CASSEGQTGTQYF.

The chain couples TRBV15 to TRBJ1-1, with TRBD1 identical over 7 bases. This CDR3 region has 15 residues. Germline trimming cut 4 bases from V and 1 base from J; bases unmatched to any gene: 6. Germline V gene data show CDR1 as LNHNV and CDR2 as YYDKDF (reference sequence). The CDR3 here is CATSNRGEGNTEAFF. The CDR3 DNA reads TGTGCCACCAGCAACAGGGGAGAGGGGAACACTGAAGCTTTCTTT.

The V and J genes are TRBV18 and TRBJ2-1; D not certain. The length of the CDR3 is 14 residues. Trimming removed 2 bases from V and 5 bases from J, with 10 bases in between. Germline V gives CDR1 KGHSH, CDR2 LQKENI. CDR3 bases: TGTGCCAGCTCACCAAGGGTTATGAACAATGAGCAGTTCTTC. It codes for CASSPRVMNNEQFF.

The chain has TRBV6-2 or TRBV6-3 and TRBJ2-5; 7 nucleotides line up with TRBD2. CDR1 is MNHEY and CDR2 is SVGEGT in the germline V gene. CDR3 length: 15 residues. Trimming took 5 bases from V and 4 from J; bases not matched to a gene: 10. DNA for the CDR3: TGTGCCAGCAGTCCTCCCCGCGGGAGAGGAGAGACCCAGTACTTC. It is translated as CASSPPRGRGETQYF.

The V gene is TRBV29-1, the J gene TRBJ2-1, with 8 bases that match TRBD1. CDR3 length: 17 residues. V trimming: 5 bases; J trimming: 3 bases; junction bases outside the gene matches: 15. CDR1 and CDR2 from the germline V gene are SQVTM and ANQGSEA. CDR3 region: CSVHPNRGDRHYNEQFF. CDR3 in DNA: TGCAGCGTTCACCCCAATCGTGGGGACAGGCACTACAATGAGCAGTTCTTC.

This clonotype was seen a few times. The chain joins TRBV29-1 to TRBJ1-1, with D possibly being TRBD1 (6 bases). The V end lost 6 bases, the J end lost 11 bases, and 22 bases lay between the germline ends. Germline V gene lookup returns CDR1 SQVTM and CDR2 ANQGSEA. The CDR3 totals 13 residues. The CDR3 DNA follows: TGCAGCGTATATAACAGGGTTGCGGGGGAGGCTTTCTTT. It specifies CSVYNRVAGEAFF. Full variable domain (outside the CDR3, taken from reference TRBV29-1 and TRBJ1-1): SAVISQKPSRDICQRGTSLTIQCQVDSQVTMMFWYRQQPGQSLTLIATANQGSEATYESGFVIDKFPISRPNLTFSTLTVSNMSPEDSSIYLCSVYNRVAGEAFFGQGTRLTVV.

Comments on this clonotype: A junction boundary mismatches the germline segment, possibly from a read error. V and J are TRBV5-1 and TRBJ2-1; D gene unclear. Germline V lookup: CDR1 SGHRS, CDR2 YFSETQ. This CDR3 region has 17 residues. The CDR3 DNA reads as TGCGCCAGCAGCTTGGGGGTTGTGGGTAGAGTCTACAATGAGCAGCTCTTC. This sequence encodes CASSLGVVGRVYNEQLF.

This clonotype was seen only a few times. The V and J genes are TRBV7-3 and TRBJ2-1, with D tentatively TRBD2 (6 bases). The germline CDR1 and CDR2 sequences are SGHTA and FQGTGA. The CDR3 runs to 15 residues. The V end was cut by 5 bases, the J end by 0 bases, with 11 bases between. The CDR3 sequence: CASSRASVSYNEQFF. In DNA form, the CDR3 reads TGTGCCAGCAGCCGGGCTAGCGTCTCCTACAATGAGCAGTTCTTC.

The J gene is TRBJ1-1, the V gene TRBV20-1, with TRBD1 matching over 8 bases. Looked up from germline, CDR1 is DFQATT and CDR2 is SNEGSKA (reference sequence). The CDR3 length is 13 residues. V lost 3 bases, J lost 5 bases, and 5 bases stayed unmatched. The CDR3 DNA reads TGCAGTGCTAGCCAGGGGGCGCAGACTGAAGCTTTCTTT. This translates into CSASQGAQTEAFF.

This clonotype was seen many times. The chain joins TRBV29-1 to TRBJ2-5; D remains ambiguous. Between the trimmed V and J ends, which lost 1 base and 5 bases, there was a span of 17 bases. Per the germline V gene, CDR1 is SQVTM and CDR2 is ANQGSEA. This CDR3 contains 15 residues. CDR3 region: CSVEVPPLSEETQYF. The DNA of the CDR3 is TGCAGCGTTGAAGTCCCTCCTTTATCGGAGGAGACCCAGTACTTC. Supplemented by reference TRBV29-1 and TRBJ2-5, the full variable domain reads SAVISQKPSRDICQRGTSLTIQCQVDSQVTMMFWYRQQPGQSLTLIATANQGSEATYESGFVIDKFPISRPNLTFSTLTVSNMSPEDSSIYLCSVEVPPLSEETQYFGPGTRLLVL.

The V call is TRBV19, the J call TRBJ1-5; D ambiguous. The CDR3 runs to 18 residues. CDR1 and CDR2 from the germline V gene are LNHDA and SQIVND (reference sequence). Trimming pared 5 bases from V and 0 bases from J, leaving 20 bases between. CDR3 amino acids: CASSSRSGRSISNQPQHF. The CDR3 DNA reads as TGTGCCAGTAGTTCGAGGTCAGGACGCTCCATTAGCAATCAGCCCCAGCATTTT.

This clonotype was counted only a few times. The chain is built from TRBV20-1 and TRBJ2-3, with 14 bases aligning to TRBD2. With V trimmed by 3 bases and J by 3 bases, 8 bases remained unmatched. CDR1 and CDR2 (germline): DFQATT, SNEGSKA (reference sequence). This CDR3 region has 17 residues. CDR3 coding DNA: TGCAGTGCTAGCGCCCGACTAGCGGGGGGGCCAACAGATACGCAGTATTTT. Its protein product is CSASARLAGGPTDTQYF.

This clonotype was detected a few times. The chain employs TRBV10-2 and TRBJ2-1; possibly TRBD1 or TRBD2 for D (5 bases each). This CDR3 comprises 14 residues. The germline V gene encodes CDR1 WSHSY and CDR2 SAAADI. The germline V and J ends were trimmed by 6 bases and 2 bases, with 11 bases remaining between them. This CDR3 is CASRGVGAYNEQFF. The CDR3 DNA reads TGCGCCAGCAGGGGGGTAGGGGCCTACAATGAGCAGTTCTTC.

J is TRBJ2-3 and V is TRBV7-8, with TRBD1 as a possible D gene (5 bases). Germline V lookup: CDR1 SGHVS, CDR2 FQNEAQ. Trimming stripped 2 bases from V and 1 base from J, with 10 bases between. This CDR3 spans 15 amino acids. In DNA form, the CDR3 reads TGTGCCAGCAGCTTAATCGCCAGGGGCACAGATACGCAGTATTTT. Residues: CASSLIARGTDTQYF.

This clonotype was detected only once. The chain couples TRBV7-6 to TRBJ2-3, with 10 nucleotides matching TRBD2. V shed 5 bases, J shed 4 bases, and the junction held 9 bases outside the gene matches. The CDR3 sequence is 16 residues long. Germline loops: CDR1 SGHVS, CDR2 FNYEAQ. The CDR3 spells CASSHLAGVRADTQYF. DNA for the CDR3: TGTGCCAGCAGCCACCTAGCGGGAGTTCGTGCAGATACGCAGTATTTT.

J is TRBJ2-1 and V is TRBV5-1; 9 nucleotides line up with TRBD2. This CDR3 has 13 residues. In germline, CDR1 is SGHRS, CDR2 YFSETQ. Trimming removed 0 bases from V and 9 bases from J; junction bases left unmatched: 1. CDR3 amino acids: CASSLGSGGEQFF. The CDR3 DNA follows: TGCGCCAGCAGCTTGGGTAGCGGGGGTGAGCAGTTCTTC.

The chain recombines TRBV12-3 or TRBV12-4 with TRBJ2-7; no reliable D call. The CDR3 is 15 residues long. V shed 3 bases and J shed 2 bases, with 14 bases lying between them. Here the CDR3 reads CASSFGRFFTYEQYF. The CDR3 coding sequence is TGTGCCAGCAGTTTTGGCAGGTTCTTCACCTACGAGCAGTACTTC.